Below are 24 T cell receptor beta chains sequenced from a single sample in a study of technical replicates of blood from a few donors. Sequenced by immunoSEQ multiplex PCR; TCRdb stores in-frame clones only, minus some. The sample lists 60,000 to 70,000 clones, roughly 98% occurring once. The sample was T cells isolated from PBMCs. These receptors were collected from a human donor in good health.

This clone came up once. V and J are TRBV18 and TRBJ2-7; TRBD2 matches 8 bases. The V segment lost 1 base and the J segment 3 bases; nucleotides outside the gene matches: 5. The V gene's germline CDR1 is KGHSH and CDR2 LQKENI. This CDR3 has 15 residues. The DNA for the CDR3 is TGTGCCAGCTCACCACTACAAGCGGGGGACTACGAGCAGTACTTC. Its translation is CASSPLQAGDYEQYF.

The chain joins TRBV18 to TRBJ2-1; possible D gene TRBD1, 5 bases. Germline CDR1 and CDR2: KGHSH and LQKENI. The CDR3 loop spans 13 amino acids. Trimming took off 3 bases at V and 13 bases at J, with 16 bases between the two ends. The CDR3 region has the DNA TGTGCCAGCTCACCGACAGCACCGGTGGGTCAGTTCTTC. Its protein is CASSPTAPVGQFF. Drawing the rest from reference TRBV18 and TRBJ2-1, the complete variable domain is NAGVMQNPRHLVRRRGQEARLRCSPMKGHSHVYWYRQLPEEGLKFMVYLQKENIIDESGMPKERFSAEFPKEGPSILRIQQVVRGDSAAYFCASSPTAPVGQFFGPGTRLTVL.

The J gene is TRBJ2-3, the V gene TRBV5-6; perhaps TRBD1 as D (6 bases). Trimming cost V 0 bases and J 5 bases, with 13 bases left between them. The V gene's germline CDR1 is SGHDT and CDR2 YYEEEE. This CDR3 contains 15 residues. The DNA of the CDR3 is TGTGCCAGCAGCTTGGGGGGGCCCACGCGAGATACGCAGTATTTT. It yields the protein CASSLGGPTRDTQYF. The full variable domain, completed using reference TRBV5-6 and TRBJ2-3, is DAGVTQSPTHLIKTRGQQVTLRCSPKSGHDTVSWYQQALGQGPQFIFQYYEEEERQRGNFPDRFSGHQFPNYSSELNVNALLLGDSALYLCASSLGGPTRDTQYFGPGTRLTVL.

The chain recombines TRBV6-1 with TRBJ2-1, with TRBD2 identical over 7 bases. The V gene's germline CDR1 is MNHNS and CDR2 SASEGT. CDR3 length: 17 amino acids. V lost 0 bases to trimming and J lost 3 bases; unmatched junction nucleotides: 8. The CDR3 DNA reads TGTGCCAGCAGTGAAGCGTCGACTAGCAGCCACTACAATGAGCAGTTCTTC. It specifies CASSEASTSSHYNEQFF.

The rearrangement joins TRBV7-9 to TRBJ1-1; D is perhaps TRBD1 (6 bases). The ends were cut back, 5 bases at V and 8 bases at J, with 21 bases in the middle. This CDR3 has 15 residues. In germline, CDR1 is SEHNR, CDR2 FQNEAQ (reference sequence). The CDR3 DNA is TGTGCCAGCAGCCTCGGTTCGGGGGGCGGAGGAGAAGCTTTCTTT. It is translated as CASSLGSGGGGEAFF.

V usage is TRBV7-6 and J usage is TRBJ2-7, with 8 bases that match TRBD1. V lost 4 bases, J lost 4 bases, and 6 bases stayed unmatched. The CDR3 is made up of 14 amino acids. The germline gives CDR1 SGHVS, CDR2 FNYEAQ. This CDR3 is CASSWGTGEYEQYF. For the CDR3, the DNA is TGTGCCAGCAGCTGGGGGACAGGAGAGTACGAGCAGTACTTC. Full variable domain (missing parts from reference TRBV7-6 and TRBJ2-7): GAGVSQSPRYKVTKRGQDVALRCDPISGHVSLYWYRQALGQGPEFLTYFNYEAQQDKSGLPNDRFSAERPEGSISTLTIQRTEQRDSAMYRCASSWGTGEYEQYFGPGTRLTVT.

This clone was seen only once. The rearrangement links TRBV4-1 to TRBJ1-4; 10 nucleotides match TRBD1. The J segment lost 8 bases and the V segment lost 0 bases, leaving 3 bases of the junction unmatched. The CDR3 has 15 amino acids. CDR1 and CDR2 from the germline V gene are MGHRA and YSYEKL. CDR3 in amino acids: CASSQDTDRGEKLFF. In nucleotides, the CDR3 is TGCGCCAGCAGCCAAGACACGGACAGGGGGGAAAAACTGTTTTTT.

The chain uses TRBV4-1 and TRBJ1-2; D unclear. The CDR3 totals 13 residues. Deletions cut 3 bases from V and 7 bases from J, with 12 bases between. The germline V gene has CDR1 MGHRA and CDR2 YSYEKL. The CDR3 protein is CASSQGGEIGYTF. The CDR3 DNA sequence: TGCGCCAGCAGCCAGGGAGGAGAGATTGGCTACACCTTC.

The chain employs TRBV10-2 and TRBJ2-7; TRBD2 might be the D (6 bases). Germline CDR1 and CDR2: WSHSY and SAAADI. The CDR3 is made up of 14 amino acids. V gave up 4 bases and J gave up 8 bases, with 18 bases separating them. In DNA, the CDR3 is TGCGCCAGCAGTGTCGGGGCTAGCGTTGGCCAGCAGTACTTC. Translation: CASSVGASVGQQYF.

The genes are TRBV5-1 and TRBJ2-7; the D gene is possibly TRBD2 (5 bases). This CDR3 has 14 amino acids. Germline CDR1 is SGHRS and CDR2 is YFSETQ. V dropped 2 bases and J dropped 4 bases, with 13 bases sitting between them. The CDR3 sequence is CASSFEDSHYEQYF. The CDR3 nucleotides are TGCGCCAGCAGCTTTGAGGACTCGCATTACGAGCAGTACTTC.

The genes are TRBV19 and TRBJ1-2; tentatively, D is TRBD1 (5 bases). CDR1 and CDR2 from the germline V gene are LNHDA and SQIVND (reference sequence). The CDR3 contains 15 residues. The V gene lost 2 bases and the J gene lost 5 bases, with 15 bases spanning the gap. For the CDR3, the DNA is TGTGCCAGTAGTATACTATTGGTGGGGACTTATGGCTACACCTTC. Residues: CASSILLVGTYGYTF.

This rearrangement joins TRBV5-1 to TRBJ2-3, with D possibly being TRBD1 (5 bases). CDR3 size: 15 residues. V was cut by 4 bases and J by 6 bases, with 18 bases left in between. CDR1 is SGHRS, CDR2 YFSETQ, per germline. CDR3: CASSERPRPGDTQYF. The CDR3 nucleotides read TGCGCCAGCAGCGAGAGGCCTAGACCAGGGGATACGCAGTATTTT.

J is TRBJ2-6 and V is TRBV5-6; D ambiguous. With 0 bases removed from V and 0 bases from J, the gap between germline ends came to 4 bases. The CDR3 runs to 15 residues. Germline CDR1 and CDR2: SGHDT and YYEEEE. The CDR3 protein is CASSLVSSGANVLTF. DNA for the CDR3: TGTGCCAGCAGCTTGGTCAGCTCTGGGGCCAACGTCCTGACTTTC.

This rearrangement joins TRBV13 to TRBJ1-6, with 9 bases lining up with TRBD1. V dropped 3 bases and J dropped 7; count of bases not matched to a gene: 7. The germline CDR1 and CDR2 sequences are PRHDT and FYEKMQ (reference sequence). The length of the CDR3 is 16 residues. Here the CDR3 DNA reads TGTGCCAGCAGCTTGGGGGACAGGGCGGGGAATTCACCCCTCCACTTT. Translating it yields CASSLGDRAGNSPLHF.

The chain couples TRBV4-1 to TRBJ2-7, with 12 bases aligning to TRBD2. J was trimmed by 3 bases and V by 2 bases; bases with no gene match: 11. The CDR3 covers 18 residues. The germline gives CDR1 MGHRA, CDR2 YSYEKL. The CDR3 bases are TGCGCCAGCAGCCAACCATACCGACTAGCGGGAGCCCTCTACGAGCAGTACTTC. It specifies CASSQPYRLAGALYEQYF.

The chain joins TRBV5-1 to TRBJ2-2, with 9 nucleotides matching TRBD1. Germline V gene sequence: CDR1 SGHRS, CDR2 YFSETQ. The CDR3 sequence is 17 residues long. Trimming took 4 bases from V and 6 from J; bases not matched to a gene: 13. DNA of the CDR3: TGCGCCAGCAGCCCCCGACCCGGGACAGGGCTCCCCGGGGAGCTGTTTTTT. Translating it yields CASSPRPGTGLPGELFF. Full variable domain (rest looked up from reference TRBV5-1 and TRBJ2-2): KAGVTQTPRYLIKTRGQQVTLSCSPISGHRSVSWYQQTPGQGLQFLFEYFSETQRNKGNFPGRFSGRQFSNSRSEMNVSTLELGDSALYLCASSPRPGTGLPGELFFGEGSRLTVL.

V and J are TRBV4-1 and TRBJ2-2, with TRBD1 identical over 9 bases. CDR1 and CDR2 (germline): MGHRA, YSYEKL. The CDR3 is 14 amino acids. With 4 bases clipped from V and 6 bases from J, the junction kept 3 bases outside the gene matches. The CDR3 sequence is CASSPGQGPGELFF. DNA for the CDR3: TGCGCCAGCAGCCCAGGACAGGGGCCCGGGGAGCTGTTTTTT.

The chain's CDR3 is CASSPGQGSSYNSPLHF. Here the CDR3 DNA reads TGTGCCAGCAGCCCGGGACAGGGAAGCTCCTATAATTCACCCCTCCACTTT. J is TRBJ1-6 and V is TRBV9; TRBD1 aligns across 9 bases. V shed 4 bases, J shed 0 bases, and the junction held 5 bases outside the gene matches. This CDR3 has 17 residues. Germline CDR1 is SGDLS and CDR2 is YYNGEE.

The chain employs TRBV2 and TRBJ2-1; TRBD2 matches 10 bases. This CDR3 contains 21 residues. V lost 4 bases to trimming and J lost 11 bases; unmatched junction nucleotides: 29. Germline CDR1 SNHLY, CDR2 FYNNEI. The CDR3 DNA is TGTGCCAGCAGTGGGGGTTCCCTAGCGGGAGTCGGGGCATGGGGTGGGCAGCAGCAGTTCTTC. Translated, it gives CASSGGSLAGVGAWGGQQQFF.

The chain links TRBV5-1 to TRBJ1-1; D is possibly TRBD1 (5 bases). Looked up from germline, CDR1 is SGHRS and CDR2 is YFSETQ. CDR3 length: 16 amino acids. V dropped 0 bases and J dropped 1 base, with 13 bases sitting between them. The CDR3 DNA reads TGCGCCAGCAGCTTGGAGTCGGCAGGGAAGAACACTGAAGCTTTCTTT. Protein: CASSLESAGKNTEAFF.

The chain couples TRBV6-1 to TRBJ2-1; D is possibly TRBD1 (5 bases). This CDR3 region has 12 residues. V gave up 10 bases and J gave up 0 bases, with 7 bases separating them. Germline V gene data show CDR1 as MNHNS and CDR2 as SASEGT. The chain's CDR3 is CATDSSYNEQFF. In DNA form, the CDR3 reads TGTGCCACTGACAGCTCCTACAATGAGCAGTTCTTC.

CDR3 amino acids: CASSLSAGDYEQYF. CDR3 DNA: TGTGCCAGCAGCTTATCAGCGGGAGACTACGAGCAGTACTTC. The rearrangement uses TRBV11-2 and TRBJ2-7; 8 bases map to TRBD2. The germline gives CDR1 SGHAT, CDR2 FQNNGV. The length of the CDR3 is 14 residues. J lost 3 bases, V lost 2 bases, and 3 bases had no gene match.

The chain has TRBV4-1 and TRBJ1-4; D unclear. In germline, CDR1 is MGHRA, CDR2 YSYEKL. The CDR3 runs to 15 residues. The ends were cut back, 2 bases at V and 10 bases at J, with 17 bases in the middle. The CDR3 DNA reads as TGCGCCAGCAGCCAAACCACGGTATTCCGCGGAAAACTGTTTTTT. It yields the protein CASSQTTVFRGKLFF.

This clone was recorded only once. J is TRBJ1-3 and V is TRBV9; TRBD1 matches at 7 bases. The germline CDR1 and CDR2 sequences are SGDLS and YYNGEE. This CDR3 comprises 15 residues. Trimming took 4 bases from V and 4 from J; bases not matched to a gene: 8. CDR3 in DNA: TGTGCCAGCAGCCAACGTGGGACAGTGGGAAACACCATATATTTT. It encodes CASSQRGTVGNTIYF.